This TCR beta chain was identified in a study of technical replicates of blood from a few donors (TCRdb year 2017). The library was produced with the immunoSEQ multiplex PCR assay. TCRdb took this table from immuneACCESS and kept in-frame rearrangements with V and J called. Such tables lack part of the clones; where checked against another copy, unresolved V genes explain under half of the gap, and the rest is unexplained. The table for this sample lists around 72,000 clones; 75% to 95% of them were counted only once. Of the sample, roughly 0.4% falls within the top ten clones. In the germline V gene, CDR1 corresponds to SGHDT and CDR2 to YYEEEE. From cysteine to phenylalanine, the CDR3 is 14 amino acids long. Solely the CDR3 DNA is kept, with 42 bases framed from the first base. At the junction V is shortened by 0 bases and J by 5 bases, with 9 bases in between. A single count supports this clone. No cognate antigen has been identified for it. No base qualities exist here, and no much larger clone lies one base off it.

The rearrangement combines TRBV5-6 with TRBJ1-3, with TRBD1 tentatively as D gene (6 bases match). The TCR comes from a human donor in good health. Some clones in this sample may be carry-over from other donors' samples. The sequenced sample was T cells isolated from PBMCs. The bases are TGTGCCAGCAGCTTGGTCAGGGGAAGAAACACCATATATTTT. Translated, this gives CASSLVRGRNTIYF.